The 21 T cell receptor beta chains listed next were all sequenced from one sample in a study of cytomegalovirus exposure and HLA in healthy donors. The PCR was carried out with 60 Vbeta primers and 13 Jbeta primers. Repertoires were generated with immunoSEQ multiplex PCR, while TCRdb's copy carries only in-frame clones and drops some. The sample consists of about 160,000 clones, 77% of them appearing once. The specimen sequenced was PBMCs. Receptors were obtained from a middle-aged woman in good health and CMV-seropositive.

V gene TRBV5-4 combines with J gene TRBJ1-4, with D unclear. The CDR3 covers 14 residues. CDR1 is SGHNT, CDR2 YYREEE, per germline (reference sequence). The V and J ends lost 1 base and 8 bases respectively, with 12 bases between them. This CDR3 reads CASSLNGRGEKLFF. As DNA, the CDR3 is TGTGCCAGCAGCTTGAACGGGAGAGGAGAAAAACTGTTTTTT.

The CDR3 DNA reads TGTGCCAGCAGTGTGACAGGGCGCAATCAGCCCCAGCATTTT. It specifies CASSVTGRNQPQHF. The chain joins TRBV2 to TRBJ1-5, with 7 bases that match TRBD1. CDR1 and CDR2 (germline): SNHLY, FYNNEI. The V segment lost 4 bases and the J segment 2 bases; nucleotides outside the gene matches: 2. There are 14 residues in the CDR3.

The chain employs TRBV11-2 and TRBJ2-2; D is possibly TRBD1 (5 bases). Trimming shortened V by 6 bases and J by 7 bases, and 15 bases separated the two germline ends. The CDR3 covers 14 residues. Germline lookup yields CDR1 SGHAT and CDR2 FQNNGV. CDR3 nucleotides: TGTGCCAGCAGTGGTTTAAAGGGGCACGGGGAGCTGTTTTTT. It yields the protein CASSGLKGHGELFF.

The chain combines TRBV28 with TRBJ2-7; 7 bases line up with TRBD1. Trimming removed 1 base from V and 1 base from J; junction bases left unmatched: 10. Germline loops: CDR1 MDHEN, CDR2 SYDVKM. CDR3 length: 17 amino acids. The CDR3 nucleotides read TGTGCCAGCAGTTTATCGTCCCAGGGGGATGGATCCTACGAGCAGTACTTC. It specifies CASSLSSQGDGSYEQYF.

This clone was found a few times. The chain joins TRBV5-6 to TRBJ1-4; 9 bases agree with TRBD1. The CDR3 covers 15 residues. With V trimmed by 0 bases and J by 4 bases, 1 base remained unmatched. Germline CDR1 reads SGHDT; CDR2 reads YYEEEE. For the CDR3, the DNA is TGTGCCAGCAGCTTGGGGGACAGGGATAATGAAAAACTGTTTTTT. This codes for CASSLGDRDNEKLFF.

The CDR3: CASSVLPGQGHPNEKLFF. The CDR3 DNA reads TGTGCCAGCAGCGTGCTTCCGGGACAGGGGCACCCTAATGAAAAACTGTTTTTT. The rearrangement links TRBV5-6 to TRBJ1-4, with 10 bases matching TRBD1. CDR1 and CDR2 (germline): SGHDT, YYEEEE. CDR3 size: 18 residues. V was pared by 4 bases and J by 3 bases, with 12 bases of the junction left unmatched. Full variable domain (remainder filled in from reference TRBV5-6 and TRBJ1-4): DAGVTQSPTHLIKTRGQQVTLRCSPKSGHDTVSWYQQALGQGPQFIFQYYEEEERQRGNFPDRFSGHQFPNYSSELNVNALLLGDSALYLCASSVLPGQGHPNEKLFFGSGTQLSVL.

CDR3 DNA sequence: TGTGCCAGCAGCTTAAGGGACAGGGTCAATCAGCCCCAGCATTTT. Its translation is CASSLRDRVNQPQHF. The chain employs TRBV7-8 and TRBJ1-5; the match to TRBD1 covers 9 bases. V lost 2 bases, J lost 3 bases, and 2 bases stayed unmatched. The CDR3 runs to 15 residues. From germline, CDR1 is SGHVS and CDR2 FQNEAQ.

This rearrangement joins TRBV6-1 to TRBJ2-7; weak D call: TRBD2 (6 bases). Trimming left V 2 bases short and J 4 bases short, with 12 bases between. The CDR3 extends over 14 amino acids. CDR1 and CDR2 from the germline V gene are MNHNS and SASEGT. CDR3 amino acids: CASSEYGGVYEQYF. The DNA for the CDR3 is TGTGCCAGCAGTGAATACGGGGGTGTTTACGAGCAGTACTTC.

The chain employs TRBV19 and TRBJ1-2, with a possible D match to TRBD1 (5 bases). The V and J ends lost 3 bases and 8 bases respectively, with 19 bases between them. This CDR3 spans 15 amino acids. Germline V lookup: CDR1 LNHDA, CDR2 SQIVND (reference sequence). Here the CDR3 reads CASSMIGRAASGYTF. CDR3 DNA sequence: TGTGCCAGTAGTATGATTGGCAGGGCGGCCTCCGGCTACACCTTC.

This chain uses TRBV30 with TRBJ2-7, with 15 positions matching TRBD2. CDR1 GTSNPN and CDR2 SVGIG come from the germline V gene (reference sequence). This CDR3 contains 13 residues. J gave up 6 bases and V 5 bases, and 2 bases lay outside the gene matches. DNA of the CDR3: TGTGCCTGGGGACTAGCGGGGGGGCTCGAGCAGTACTTC. Protein product: CAWGLAGGLEQYF.

The rearrangement joins TRBV2 to TRBJ1-2, with 7 nucleotides matching TRBD1. The germline CDR1 and CDR2 sequences are SNHLY and FYNNEI. The CDR3 sequence is 15 residues long. V shed 4 bases and J 4 bases; nucleotides not matched to a gene: 9. The CDR3 DNA reads TGTGCCAGCAGTGCTATAAACAGACAGGGCTATGGCTACACCTTC. Its translation: CASSAINRQGYGYTF.

This clone was seen only once. This chain links TRBV4-3 with TRBJ1-4; TRBD1 matches 7 bases. Germline CDR1 LGHNA, CDR2 YSLEER. The CDR3 totals 17 residues. V shed 0 bases, J shed 5 bases, and the junction held 9 bases outside the gene matches. Here the CDR3 DNA reads TGCGCCAGCAGCCAAGAGGCCCTCGGGACAGAGAATGAAAAACTGTTTTTT. Translation gives CASSQEALGTENEKLFF.

This sequence joins TRBV19 and TRBJ2-7, with 9 bases that match TRBD2. The germline V gene has CDR1 LNHDA and CDR2 SQIVND (reference sequence). The CDR3 length is 15 residues. Germline trimming cut 11 bases from V and 3 bases from J; bases unmatched to any gene: 14. CDR3 bases: TGTGCCTCAGGACCCTTCGCGGGAGGGGTCTACGAGCAGTACTTC. Translation gives CASGPFAGGVYEQYF.

This clone was observed once. This chain links TRBV28 with TRBJ2-1; D is unclear. Germline V gene lookup returns CDR1 MDHEN and CDR2 SYDVKM. The CDR3 consists of 13 residues. V was trimmed by 0 bases and J by 6 bases, leaving 6 bases between them. CDR3 sequence: CASSLWGPNEQFF. The CDR3 DNA reads TGTGCCAGCAGTTTATGGGGCCCCAATGAGCAGTTCTTC.

A note on this clone: This CDR3 fails to terminate in the conserved phenylalanine or tryptophan, so it likely reflects a read error. The chain combines TRBV5-5 with TRBJ1-2, with 7 positions matching TRBD1. V gave up 4 bases and J gave up 8 bases; unmatched junction bases: 8. Germline CDR1 reads SGHKS; CDR2 reads YYEKEE (reference sequence). CDR3 size: 13 residues. The CDR3 sequence: CASSVQGVPGYTL. The CDR3, as DNA: TGTGCCAGCAGCGTTCAGGGGGTGCCAGGCTACACCCTC.

The V gene is TRBV7-8, the J gene TRBJ2-4; a possible D gene is TRBD1 (7 bases). The V gene's germline CDR1 is SGHVS and CDR2 FQNEAQ. V lost 5 bases and J lost 1, with 15 bases in between. The CDR3 extends over 16 amino acids. The CDR3 DNA reads as TGTGCCAGCAGCCCACAGGGGAGGCAGGCCAAAAACATTCAGTACTTC. Amino acids: CASSPQGRQAKNIQYF.

The chain combines TRBV5-4 with TRBJ2-3, with 10 bases aligning to TRBD2. Germline loops: CDR1 SGHNT, CDR2 YYREEE (reference sequence). The CDR3 extends over 16 amino acids. V was clipped by 2 bases and J by 3 bases; unmatched bases: 6. This CDR3 is CASSLTSGVPTDTQYF. Written as DNA, the CDR3 is TGTGCCAGCAGCTTAACTAGCGGGGTTCCAACAGATACGCAGTATTTT. The complete variable domain, with remaining parts taken from reference TRBV5-4 and TRBJ2-3, reads ETGVTQSPTHLIKTRGQQVTLRCSSQSGHNTVSWYQQALGQGPQFIFQYYREEENGRGNFPPRFSGLQFPNYSSELNVNALELDDSALYLCASSLTSGVPTDTQYFGPGTRLTVL.

The chain couples TRBV27 to TRBJ2-3; 11 nucleotides agree with TRBD2. Trimming at V came to 9 bases and at J to 5 bases, leaving 10 bases not matched to a gene. Per germline, CDR1 MNHEY and CDR2 SMNVEV (reference sequence). The CDR3 contains 15 residues. The CDR3 reads CASLKIAGGQDTQYF. CDR3 nucleotide sequence: TGTGCCAGTCTTAAAATAGCGGGAGGGCAAGATACGCAGTATTTT.

This clone was counted a few times. This sequence joins TRBV27 and TRBJ2-3, with 8 positions matching TRBD2. With V trimmed by 8 bases and J by 2 bases, 9 bases remained unmatched. Germline CDR1 reads MNHEY; CDR2 reads SMNVEV (reference sequence). CDR3 length: 15 amino acids. The CDR3 is CASSGEREYTDTQYF. The CDR3 coding sequence is TGTGCCAGCTCAGGGGAGCGGGAGTACACAGATACGCAGTATTTT.

This clone has a count of ten or more. This rearrangement joins TRBV4-3 to TRBJ1-3; no reliable D call. CDR1 is LGHNA, CDR2 YSLEER, per germline. The V gene lost 0 bases and the J gene lost 0 bases, with 9 bases spanning the gap. This CDR3 is 16 amino acids long. The CDR3, as DNA: TGCGCCAGCAGCCAAGATAAATCTACCTCTGGAAACACCATATATTTT. Translated, it gives CASSQDKSTSGNTIYF.

As for this clone: One junction end disagrees with the germline gene, perhaps due to a read error. The V gene is TRBV6-5, the J gene TRBJ2-7; a possible D gene is TRBD2 (6 bases). The CDR3 is 11 amino acids. The germline V gene encodes CDR1 MNHEY and CDR2 SVGAGI. The CDR3 DNA follows: TGTGCCAGCAGTCCCCGGGACCGCGGGGACTTC. Its protein is CASSPRDRGDF.